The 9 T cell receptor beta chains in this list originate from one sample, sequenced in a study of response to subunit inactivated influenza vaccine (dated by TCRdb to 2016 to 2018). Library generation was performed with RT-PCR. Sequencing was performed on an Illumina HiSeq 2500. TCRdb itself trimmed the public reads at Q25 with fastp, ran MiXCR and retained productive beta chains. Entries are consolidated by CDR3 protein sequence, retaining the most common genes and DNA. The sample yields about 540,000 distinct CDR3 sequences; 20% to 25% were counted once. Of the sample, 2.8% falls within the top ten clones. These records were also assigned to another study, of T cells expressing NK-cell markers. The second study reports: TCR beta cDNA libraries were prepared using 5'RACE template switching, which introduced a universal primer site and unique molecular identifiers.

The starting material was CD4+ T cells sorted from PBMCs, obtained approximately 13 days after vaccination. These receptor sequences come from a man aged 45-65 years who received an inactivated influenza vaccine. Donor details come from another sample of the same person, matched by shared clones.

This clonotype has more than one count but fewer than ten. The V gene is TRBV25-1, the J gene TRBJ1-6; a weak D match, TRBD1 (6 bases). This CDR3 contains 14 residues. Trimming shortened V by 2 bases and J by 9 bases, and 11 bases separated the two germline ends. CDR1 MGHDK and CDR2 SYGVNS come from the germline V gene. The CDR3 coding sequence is TGTGCCAGCAGTGAAACAGGGCGCCGTTCACCCCTCCACTTT. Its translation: CASSETGRRSPLHF.

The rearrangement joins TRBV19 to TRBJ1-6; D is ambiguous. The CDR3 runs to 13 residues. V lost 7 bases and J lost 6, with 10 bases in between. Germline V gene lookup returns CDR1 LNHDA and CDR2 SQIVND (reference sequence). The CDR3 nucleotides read TGTGCCAGTACGTGGCAGCTTAATTCACCCCTCCACTTT. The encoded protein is CASTWQLNSPLHF.

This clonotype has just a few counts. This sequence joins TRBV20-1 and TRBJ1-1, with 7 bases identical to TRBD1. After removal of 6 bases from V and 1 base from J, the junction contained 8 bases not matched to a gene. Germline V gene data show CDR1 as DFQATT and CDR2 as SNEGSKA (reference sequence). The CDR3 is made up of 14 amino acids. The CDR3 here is CSALPGTANTEAFF. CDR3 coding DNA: TGCAGTGCCCTCCCCGGGACAGCGAACACTGAAGCTTTCTTT.

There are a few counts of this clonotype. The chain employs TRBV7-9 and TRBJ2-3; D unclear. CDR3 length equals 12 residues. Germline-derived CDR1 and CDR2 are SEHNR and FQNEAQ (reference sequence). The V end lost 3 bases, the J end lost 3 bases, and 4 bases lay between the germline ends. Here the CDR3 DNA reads TGTGCCAGCAGCTTTCAAACAGATACGCAGTATTTT. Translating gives CASSFQTDTQYF.

In DNA form, the CDR3 reads TGTGCCAGCAAAGAACCCGGGATGAACACTGAAGCTTTCTTT. Translated: CASKEPGMNTEAFF. V usage is TRBV6-1 and J usage is TRBJ1-1; D gene ambiguous. The germline V gene has CDR1 MNHNS and CDR2 SASEGT. The germline V and J ends were trimmed by 7 bases and 0 bases, with 12 bases remaining between them. There are 14 residues in the CDR3.

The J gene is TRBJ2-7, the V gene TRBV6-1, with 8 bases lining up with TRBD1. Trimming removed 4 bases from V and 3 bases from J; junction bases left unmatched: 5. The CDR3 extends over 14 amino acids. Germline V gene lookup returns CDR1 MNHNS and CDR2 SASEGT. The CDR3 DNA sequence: TGTGCCAGCAGTGTATACAGGGGGAGCTACGAGCAGTACTTC. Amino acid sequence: CASSVYRGSYEQYF.

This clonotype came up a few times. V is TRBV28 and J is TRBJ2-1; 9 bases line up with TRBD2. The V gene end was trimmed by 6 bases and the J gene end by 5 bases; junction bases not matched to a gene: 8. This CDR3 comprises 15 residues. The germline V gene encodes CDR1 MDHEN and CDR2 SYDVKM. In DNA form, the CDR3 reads TGTGCCAGCAGCCCACTAGCGGGTCAAGACAATGAGCAGTTCTTC. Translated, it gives CASSPLAGQDNEQFF.

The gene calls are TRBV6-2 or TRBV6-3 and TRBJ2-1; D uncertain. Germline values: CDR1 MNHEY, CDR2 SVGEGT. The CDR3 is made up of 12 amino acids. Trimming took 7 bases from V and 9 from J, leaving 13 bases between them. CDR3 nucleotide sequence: TGTGCCAGCACCAACTCGCGGAGTGAGCAGTTCTTC. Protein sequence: CASTNSRSEQFF.

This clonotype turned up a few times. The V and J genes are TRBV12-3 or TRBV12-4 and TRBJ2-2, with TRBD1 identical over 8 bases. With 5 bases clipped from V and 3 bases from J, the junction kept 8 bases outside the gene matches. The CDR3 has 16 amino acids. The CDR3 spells CASSRQGRGYTGELFF. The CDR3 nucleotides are TGTGCCAGCAGTCGACAGGGGCGCGGGTACACCGGGGAGCTGTTTTTT.